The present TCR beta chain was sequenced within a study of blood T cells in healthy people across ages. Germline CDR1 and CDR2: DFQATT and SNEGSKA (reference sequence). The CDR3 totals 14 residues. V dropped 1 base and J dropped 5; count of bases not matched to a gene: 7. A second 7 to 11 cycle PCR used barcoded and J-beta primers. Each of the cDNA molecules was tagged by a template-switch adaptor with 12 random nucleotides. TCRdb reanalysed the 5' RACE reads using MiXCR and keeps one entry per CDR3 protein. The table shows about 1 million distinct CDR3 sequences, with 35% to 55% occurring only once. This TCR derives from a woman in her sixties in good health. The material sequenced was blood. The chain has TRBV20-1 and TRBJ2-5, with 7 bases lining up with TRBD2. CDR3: CSARVGGSNETQYF. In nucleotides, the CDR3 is TGCAGTGCTAGAGTCGGCGGGAGTAACGAGACCCAGTACTTC.